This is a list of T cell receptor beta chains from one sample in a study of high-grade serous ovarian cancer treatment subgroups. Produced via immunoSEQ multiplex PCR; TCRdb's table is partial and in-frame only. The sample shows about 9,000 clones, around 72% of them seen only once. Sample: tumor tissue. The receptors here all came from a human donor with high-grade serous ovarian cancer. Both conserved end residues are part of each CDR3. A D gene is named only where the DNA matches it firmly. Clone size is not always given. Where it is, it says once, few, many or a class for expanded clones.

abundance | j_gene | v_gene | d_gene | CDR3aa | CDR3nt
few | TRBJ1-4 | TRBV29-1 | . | CSARDNNEKLFF | TGCAGCGCCAGGGATAATAATGAAAAACTGTTTTTT
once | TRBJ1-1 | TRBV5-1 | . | CASSLSGHKNTEAFF | TGCGCCAGCAGCTTATCCGGTCACAAGAACACTGAAGCTTTCTTT
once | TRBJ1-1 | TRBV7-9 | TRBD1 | CASSLTDRGGEAFF | TGTGCCAGCAGCTTAACCGACAGGGGAGGTGAAGCTTTCTTT
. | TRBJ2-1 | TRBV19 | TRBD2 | CASSINPTIPASGRANEQFF | TGTGCCAGTAGTATAAACCCTACTATCCCGGCTAGCGGGAGGGCCAATGAGCAGTTCTTC
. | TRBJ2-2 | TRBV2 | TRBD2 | CASSVLAGPGELFF | TGTGCCAGCAGTGTTCTAGCGGGGCCCGGGGAGCTGTTTTTT
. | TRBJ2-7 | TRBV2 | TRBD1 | CASSVGTDYEQYF | TGTGCCAGCAGTGTGGGGACAGATTACGAGCAGTACTTC
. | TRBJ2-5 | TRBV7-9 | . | CASSLFEDTRTQYF | TGTGCCAGCAGCTTATTTGAGGATACTCGGACCCAGTACTTC
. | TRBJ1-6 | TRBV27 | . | CASTPKETGHANSPLHF | TGTGCCAGCACTCCGAAGGAAACGGGACACGCTAATTCACCCCTCCACTTT
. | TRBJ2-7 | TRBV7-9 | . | CASSRDTMIYEQYF | TGTGCCAGCAGCCGTGACACGATGATTTACGAGCAGTACTTC
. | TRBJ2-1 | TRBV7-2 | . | CASSLAVGISSYNEQFF | TGTGCCAGCAGCTTAGCCGTGGGTATAAGCTCCTACAATGAGCAGTTCTTC
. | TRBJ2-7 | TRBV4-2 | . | CASSRNLGLIYEQYF | TGTGCCAGCAGCCGGAACTTGGGCCTCATCTACGAGCAGTACTTC
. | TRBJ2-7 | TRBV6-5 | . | CASSMTGEYEQYF | TGTGCCAGCAGTATGACAGGAGAGTACGAGCAGTACTTC
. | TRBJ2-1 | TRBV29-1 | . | CSVGGGGNEQFF | TGCAGCGTTGGGGGCGGTGGCAATGAGCAGTTCTTC
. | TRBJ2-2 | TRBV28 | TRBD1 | CASSPGTGGVDTGELFF | TGTGCCAGCAGTCCCGGGACAGGGGGCGTCGACACCGGGGAGCTGTTTTTT